The clone carrying this TCR beta chain was detected many times. Antigen specificity is unknown. The data originate from a study of T cells in Graves' hyperthyroidism and ophthalmopathy. Overall study findings and caveats: Most expanded thyroid clonotypes above 0.001 also appeared in blood.

Diagnosis of hyperthyroidism was new in patients aged 18 to 65, and its duration was under 2 months. V lost 5 bases and J lost 7; bases outside the gene matches: 17. The CDR3 totals 15 residues. Germline lookup yields CDR1 DFQATT and CDR2 SNEGSKA (reference sequence). Amplification of TCR beta CDR3 regions used RNA as the template. HTBI primers were employed in a first-round RT-PCR of the TCR CDR3. Each CDR3 protein is one row after TCRdb ran MiXCR on the multiplex PCR reads. Among 300,000 to 450,000 distinct CDR3 sequences listed, about 15% were seen once. The sequence was obtained from a woman aged 18-30 years with Graves' hyperthyroidism that later progressed to Graves' ophthalmopathy. Sequences were obtained from blood. The rearrangement uses TRBV20-1 and TRBJ2-7; 7 nucleotides line up with TRBD2. The CDR3 sequence: CSAHRSGPTGGEQYF. The CDR3, as DNA: TGCAGTGCTCACCGATCGGGGCCGACCGGGGGGGAGCAGTACTTC.